The source of this TCR beta chain is a study of response to subunit inactivated influenza vaccine. Study-wide results and caveats: The authors put forward the suggestion that each seasonal influenza vaccination may bring in only a limited number of new T cells.

For this clonotype: Its target is unknown.

Unmatched junction bases numbered 6, after V lost 1 base and J lost 2 bases. Germline V lookup: CDR1 SEHNR, CDR2 FQNEAQ (reference sequence). This CDR3 region has 17 residues. MiXCR, run by TCRdb on the RT-PCR reads, gives a single entry per CDR3 protein. Seen here are around 710,000 distinct CDR3 sequences, approximately 15% observed once, and the top ten hold around 6.5%. The sequencing used PBMCs from blood, collected roughly 2 weeks before vaccination. The sequence was obtained from a man aged 50-60 years who received an inactivated influenza vaccine. V gene TRBV7-9 combines with J gene TRBJ2-4; 9 bases fit TRBD1. The CDR3, as DNA: TGTGCCAGCAGCTTAGTGGGACAGGGTATAACCAAAAACATTCAGTACTTC. Translating it yields CASSLVGQGITKNIQYF.